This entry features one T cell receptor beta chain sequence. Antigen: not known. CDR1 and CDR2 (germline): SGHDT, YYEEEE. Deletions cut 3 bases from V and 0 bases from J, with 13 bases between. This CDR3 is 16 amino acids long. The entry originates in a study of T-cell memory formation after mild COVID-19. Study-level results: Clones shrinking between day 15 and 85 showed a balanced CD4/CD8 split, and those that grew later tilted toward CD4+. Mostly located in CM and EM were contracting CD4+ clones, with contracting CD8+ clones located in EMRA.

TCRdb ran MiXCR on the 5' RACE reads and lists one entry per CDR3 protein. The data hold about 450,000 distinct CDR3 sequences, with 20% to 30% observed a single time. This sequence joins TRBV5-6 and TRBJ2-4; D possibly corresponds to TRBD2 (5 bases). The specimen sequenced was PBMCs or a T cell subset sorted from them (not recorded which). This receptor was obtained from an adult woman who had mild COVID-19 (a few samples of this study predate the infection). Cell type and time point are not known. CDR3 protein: CASSSKRILAKNIQYF. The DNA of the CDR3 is TGTGCCAGCAGCTCGAAGCGGATTCTAGCCAAAAACATTCAGTACTTC.